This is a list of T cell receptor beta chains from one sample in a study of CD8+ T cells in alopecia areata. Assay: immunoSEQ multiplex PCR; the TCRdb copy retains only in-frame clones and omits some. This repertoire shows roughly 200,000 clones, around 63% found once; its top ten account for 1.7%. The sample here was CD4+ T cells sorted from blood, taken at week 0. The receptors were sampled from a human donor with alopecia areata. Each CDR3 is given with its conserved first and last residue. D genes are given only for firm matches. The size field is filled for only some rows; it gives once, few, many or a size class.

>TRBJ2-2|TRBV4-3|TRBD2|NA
TGCGCCAGCAGCCTAGGGGAGCGGGGCACCGGGGAGCTGTTTTTT
CASSLGERGTGELFF
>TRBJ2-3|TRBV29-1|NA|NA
TGCAGCGTTGACATGAGTTGGGCGCAGTATTTT
CSVDMSWAQYF
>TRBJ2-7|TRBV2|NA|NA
TGTGCCAGCACCCTAACAGGGTACGAGCAGTACTTC
CASTLTGYEQYF
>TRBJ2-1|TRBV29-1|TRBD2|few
TGCAGCGCCCGGACTAGCGGGGCCTACGACAATGAGCAGTTCTTC
CSARTSGAYDNEQFF
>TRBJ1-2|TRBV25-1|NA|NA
TGTGCCAGCAGTGAACTAACAGGGTACGGCTACACCTTC
CASSELTGYGYTF
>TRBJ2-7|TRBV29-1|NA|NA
TGCAGCGTTCAAGGAGGAGACCTCCCAGGGAACTACGAGCAGTACTTC
CSVQGGDLPGNYEQYF
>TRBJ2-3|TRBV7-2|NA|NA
TGTGCCAGCAGCTTACTTGGGGGCCCAGATACGCAGTATTTT
CASSLLGGPDTQYF
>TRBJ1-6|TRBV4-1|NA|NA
TGCGCCAGCAGCCAAGAGAGGGGCTTCCCCCTCCACTTT
CASSQERGFPLHF
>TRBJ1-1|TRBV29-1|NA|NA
TGCAGCGGAGAGGGGGAGGAGAGTGCGGCTGAAGCTTTCTTT
CSGEGEESAAEAFF
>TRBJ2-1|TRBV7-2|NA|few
TGTGCCAGCAGCTTAGAATCCAGGACAAACTACAATGAGCAGTTCTTC
CASSLESRTNYNEQFF